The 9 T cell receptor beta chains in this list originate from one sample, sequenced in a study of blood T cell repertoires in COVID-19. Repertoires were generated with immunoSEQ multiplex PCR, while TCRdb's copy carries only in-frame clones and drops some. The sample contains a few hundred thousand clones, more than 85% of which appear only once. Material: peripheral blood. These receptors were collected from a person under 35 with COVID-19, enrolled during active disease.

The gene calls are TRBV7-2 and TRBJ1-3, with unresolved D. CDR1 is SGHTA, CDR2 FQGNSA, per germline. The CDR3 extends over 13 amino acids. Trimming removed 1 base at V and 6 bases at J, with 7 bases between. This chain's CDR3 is CASSLGVVNTIYF. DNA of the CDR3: TGTGCCAGCAGCTTAGGAGTGGTAAACACCATATATTTT.

CDR3 loop: CASRGQGEKLFF. The CDR3, as DNA: TGTGCCAGTAGGGGACAGGGGGAAAAACTGTTTTTT. This chain uses TRBV19 with TRBJ1-4; TRBD1 matches at 10 bases. V dropped 6 bases and J dropped 8; count of bases not matched to a gene: 0. The CDR3 runs 12 residues. From germline, CDR1 is LNHDA and CDR2 SQIVND (reference sequence).

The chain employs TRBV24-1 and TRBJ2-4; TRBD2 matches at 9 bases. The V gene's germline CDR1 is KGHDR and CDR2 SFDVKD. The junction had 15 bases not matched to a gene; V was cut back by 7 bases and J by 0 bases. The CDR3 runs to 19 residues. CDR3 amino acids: CATRPAGAGGDLAKNIQYF. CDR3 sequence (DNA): TGTGCCACCAGGCCCGCAGGGGCGGGAGGGGATCTAGCCAAAAACATTCAGTACTTC.

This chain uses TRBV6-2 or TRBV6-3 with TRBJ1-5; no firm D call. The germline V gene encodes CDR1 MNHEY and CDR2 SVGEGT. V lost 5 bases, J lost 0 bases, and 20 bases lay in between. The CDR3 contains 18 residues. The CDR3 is CASSPFPRQAYSNQPQHF. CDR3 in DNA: TGTGCCAGCAGTCCGTTCCCCCGACAAGCATATAGCAATCAGCCCCAGCATTTT.

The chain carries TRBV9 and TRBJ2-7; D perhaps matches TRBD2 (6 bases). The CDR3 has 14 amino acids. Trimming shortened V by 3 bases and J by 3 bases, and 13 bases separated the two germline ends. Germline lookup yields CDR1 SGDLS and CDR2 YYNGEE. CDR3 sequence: CASSAGLADYEQYF. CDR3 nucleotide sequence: TGTGCCAGCAGCGCGGGACTGGCGGACTACGAGCAGTACTTC.

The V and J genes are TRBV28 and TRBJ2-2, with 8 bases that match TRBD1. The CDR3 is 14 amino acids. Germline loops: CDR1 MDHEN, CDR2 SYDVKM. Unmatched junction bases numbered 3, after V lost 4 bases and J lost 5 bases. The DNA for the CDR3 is TGTGCCAGCAGTTGGGACAGGAAAACCGGGGAGCTGTTTTTT. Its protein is CASSWDRKTGELFF.

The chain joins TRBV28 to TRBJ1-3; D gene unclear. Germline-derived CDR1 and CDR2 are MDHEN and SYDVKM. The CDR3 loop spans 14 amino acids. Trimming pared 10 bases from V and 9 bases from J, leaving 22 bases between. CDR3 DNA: TGTGCCACCCTCCCGTACTATAGCCGAAGCACCATATATTTT. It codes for CATLPYYSRSTIYF.

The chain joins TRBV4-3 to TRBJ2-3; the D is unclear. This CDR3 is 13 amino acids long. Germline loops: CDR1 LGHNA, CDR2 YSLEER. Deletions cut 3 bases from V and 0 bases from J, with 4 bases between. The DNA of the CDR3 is TGCGCCAGCAGCCAGACTAGCACAGATACGCAGTATTTT. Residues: CASSQTSTDTQYF.

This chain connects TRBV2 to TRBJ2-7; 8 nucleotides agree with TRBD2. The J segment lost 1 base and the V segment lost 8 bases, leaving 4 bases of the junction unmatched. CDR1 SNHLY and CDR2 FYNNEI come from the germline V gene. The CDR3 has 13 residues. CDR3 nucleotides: TGTGCCAGCGCTGTAGCGGGGTCCTACGAGCAGTACTTC. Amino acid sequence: CASAVAGSYEQYF. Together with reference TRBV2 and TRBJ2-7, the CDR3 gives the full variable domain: EPEVTQTPSHQVTQMGQEVILRCVPISNHLYFYWYRQILGQKVEFLVSFYNNEISEKSEIFDDQFSVERPDGSNFTLKIRSTKLEDSAMYFCASAVAGSYEQYFGPGTRLTVT.